The 32 T cell receptor beta chains below all came from one sample that was sequenced in a study of blood T cell repertoires in COVID-19. Sequencing used immunoSEQ multiplex PCR; TCRdb keeps in-frame clones, though not all of them. The sample records roughly 220,000 clones, around 85% being singletons. The material sequenced was PBMCs or T cells enriched from blood (not recorded which). The receptors shown here come from a woman aged 40 to 49 with acute COVID-19.

This sequence joins TRBV2 and TRBJ1-5; 10 nucleotides agree with TRBD1. Germline values: CDR1 SNHLY, CDR2 FYNNEI. The CDR3 runs 14 residues. The ends lost 4 bases at V and 3 bases at J; junction bases unmatched: 0. The CDR3 is CASSGQGANQPQHF. CDR3 DNA: TGTGCCAGCAGTGGACAGGGGGCCAATCAGCCCCAGCATTTT.

The chain employs TRBV20-1 and TRBJ2-1; 7 bases align to TRBD2. The length of the CDR3 is 15 residues. The junction had 10 bases not matched to a gene; V was cut back by 3 bases and J by 5 bases. The V gene's germline CDR1 is DFQATT and CDR2 SNEGSKA (reference sequence). CDR3 protein: CSASDAAGVNNEQFF. DNA of the CDR3: TGCAGTGCTAGTGACGCGGCGGGAGTTAACAATGAGCAGTTCTTC.

The J gene is TRBJ2-5, the V gene TRBV4-2; D perhaps matches TRBD2 (5 bases). The germline V gene encodes CDR1 LGHNA and CDR2 YNFKEQ. This CDR3 is 16 amino acids long. Trimming shortened V by 0 bases and J by 2 bases, and 13 bases separated the two germline ends. CDR3 protein: CASSQDLPRGQETQYF. The CDR3 DNA is TGTGCCAGCAGCCAAGATCTCCCTAGAGGGCAAGAGACCCAGTACTTC.

The rearrangement links TRBV3-1 (or the pseudogene TRBV3-2) to TRBJ2-3, with D tentatively TRBD2 (6 bases). CDR1 is LGHDT, CDR2 YNNKEL, per germline (reference sequence). Trimming cost V 2 bases and J 1 base, with 10 bases left between them. There are 15 residues in the CDR3. The CDR3: CASSQKGGGTDTQYF. The CDR3 bases are TGTGCCAGCAGCCAAAAGGGCGGGGGCACAGATACGCAGTATTTT.

J is TRBJ2-2 and V is TRBV11-2, with 12 bases matching TRBD2. The ends lost 5 bases at V and 10 bases at J; junction bases unmatched: 8. Germline V gene lookup returns CDR1 SGHAT and CDR2 FQNNGV. The CDR3 sequence is 15 residues long. CDR3 DNA sequence: TGTGCCAGCAGCAAGACTAGCGGGAGTAGGGTGGAGCTGTTTTTT. It specifies CASSKTSGSRVELFF.

This clone was counted a single time. The rearrangement joins TRBV11-1 to TRBJ2-1, with TRBD2 matching over 12 bases. The V segment lost 2 bases and the J segment 6 bases; nucleotides outside the gene matches: 5. Germline V lookup: CDR1 SGHAT, CDR2 FQDESV (reference sequence). The CDR3 is 16 residues long. CDR3 region: CASSLLAGGRGNEQFF. The CDR3 region has the DNA TGTGCCAGCAGCTTACTAGCGGGAGGGCGGGGCAATGAGCAGTTCTTC.

The chain couples TRBV10-3 to TRBJ2-7, with TRBD1 matching over 7 bases. The junction had 16 bases not matched to a gene; V was cut back by 8 bases and J by 6 bases. Germline CDR1 and CDR2: ENHRY and SYGVKD. The CDR3 contains 15 residues. In nucleotides, the CDR3 is TGTGCCATCCGCAGGTGGGACAGCCCTTCCCCCGAGCAGTACTTC. This codes for CAIRRWDSPSPEQYF.

The chain is built from TRBV27 and TRBJ1-5; 7 bases are a match to TRBD1. From germline, CDR1 is MNHEY and CDR2 SMNVEV (reference sequence). J was trimmed by 5 bases and V by 2 bases; bases with no gene match: 15. This CDR3 region has 18 residues. This CDR3 is CASSLRGGTGAAHQPQHF. The CDR3 DNA follows: TGTGCCAGCAGTTTACGTGGGGGCACAGGGGCGGCACATCAGCCCCAGCATTTT.

The chain combines TRBV5-4 with TRBJ1-2; 7 nucleotides match TRBD1. CDR3 size: 13 residues. Germline CDR1 SGHNT, CDR2 YYREEE (reference sequence). V lost 2 bases, J lost 7 bases, and 5 bases stayed unmatched. The CDR3 region is CASSLGTESGYTF. DNA of the CDR3: TGTGCCAGCAGCTTAGGGACAGAGTCTGGCTACACCTTC.

The chain uses TRBV18 and TRBJ2-1; 9 bases map to TRBD2. The CDR3 totals 15 residues. Trimming removed 5 bases from V and 5 bases from J; junction bases left unmatched: 7. Per germline, CDR1 KGHSH and CDR2 LQKENI. The DNA of the CDR3 is TGTGCCAGCTCAACCAGGACTAGCGTCGACAATGAGCAGTTCTTC. Its protein product is CASSTRTSVDNEQFF. The full variable domain, in which reference TRBV18 and TRBJ2-1 provide the parts outside the CDR3, is NAGVMQNPRHLVRRRGQEARLRCSPMKGHSHVYWYRQLPEEGLKFMVYLQKENIIDESGMPKERFSAEFPKEGPSILRIQQVVRGDSAAYFCASSTRTSVDNEQFFGPGTRLTVL.

This clone was seen more than once but under ten times. V is TRBV5-5 and J is TRBJ2-6; 7 bases are shared with TRBD1. CDR1 is SGHKS and CDR2 is YYEKEE in the germline V gene (reference sequence). Trimming cost V 6 bases and J 4 bases; bases outside gene matches: 4. The CDR3 contains 14 residues. The CDR3 DNA follows: TGTGCCAGCAATGGACAGGTCGGGGCCAACGTCCTGACTTTC. Translated: CASNGQVGANVLTF.

The CDR3 is CASSQGTGPNQPQHF. The CDR3 DNA sequence: TGTGCCAGCAGCCAAGGGACAGGTCCCAATCAGCCCCAGCATTTT. The chain joins TRBV4-2 to TRBJ1-5; 7 bases fit TRBD1. CDR1 LGHNA and CDR2 YNFKEQ come from the germline V gene. V shed 1 base, J shed 3 bases, and the junction held 3 bases outside the gene matches. CDR3 size: 15 residues.

This clone was observed a single time. This chain uses TRBV15 with TRBJ2-7; D perhaps matches TRBD2 (6 bases). The CDR3 covers 14 residues. The V end lost 1 base, the J end lost 2 bases, and 9 bases lay between the germline ends. Germline V gene sequence: CDR1 LNHNV, CDR2 YYDKDF (reference sequence). The CDR3: CATSRGGVAYEQYF. Written as DNA, the CDR3 is TGTGCCACCAGCAGAGGGGGGGTGGCCTACGAGCAGTACTTC.

The chain carries TRBV7-6 and TRBJ2-1, with D unresolved. CDR3 length equals 12 residues. V was trimmed by 1 base and J by 6 bases, leaving 4 bases between them. The germline CDR1 and CDR2 sequences are SGHVS and FNYEAQ. CDR3 coding DNA: TGTGCCAGCAGCTTAGGGGCCAATGAGCAGTTCTTC. Protein sequence: CASSLGANEQFF. The full variable domain, its missing parts supplied by reference TRBV7-6 and TRBJ2-1, is GAGVSQSPRYKVTKRGQDVALRCDPISGHVSLYWYRQALGQGPEFLTYFNYEAQQDKSGLPNDRFSAERPEGSISTLTIQRTEQRDSAMYRCASSLGANEQFFGPGTRLTVL.

V and J are TRBV7-2 and TRBJ2-3, with 8 bases aligning to TRBD2. Germline CDR1 and CDR2: SGHTA and FQGNSA. The CDR3 extends over 18 amino acids. V lost 4 bases, J lost 1 base, and 13 bases stayed unmatched. The CDR3 here is CASSSSLFSGSGTDTQYF. The CDR3 nucleotides are TGTGCCAGCAGCTCCTCCTTGTTCAGCGGGAGTGGCACAGATACGCAGTATTTT.

This clone appeared a few times. The chain combines TRBV10-1 with TRBJ1-3; D possibly corresponds to TRBD1 (5 bases). The CDR3 spans 16 residues. CDR1 WNHNN and CDR2 SYGVQD come from the germline V gene (reference sequence). V dropped 0 bases and J dropped 4 bases, with 13 bases sitting between them. Written as DNA, the CDR3 is TGCGCCAGCAGTGAGTCTAAGGAGGGGAGGGGAAACACCATATATTTT. Translated: CASSESKEGRGNTIYF.

The CDR3 DNA follows: TGTGCCATCAGCCTACAGGGGGCGAACACTGAAGCTTTCTTT. This gives the protein CAISLQGANTEAFF. This chain uses TRBV10-3 with TRBJ1-1, with 9 bases identical to TRBD1. The CDR3 loop spans 14 amino acids. Germline V lookup: CDR1 ENHRY, CDR2 SYGVKD. J gave up 1 base and V 6 bases, and 3 bases lay outside the gene matches.

The gene calls are TRBV19 and TRBJ2-3, with 9 bases that match TRBD2. Germline V gene sequence: CDR1 LNHDA, CDR2 SQIVND (reference sequence). The CDR3 loop spans 13 amino acids. V trimming: 6 bases; J trimming: 5 bases; junction bases outside the gene matches: 3. This CDR3 is CASRERGVDTQYF. The CDR3 DNA sequence: TGTGCCAGTAGGGAGCGGGGGGTAGATACGCAGTATTTT.

This clone was found once. The V gene is TRBV11-3, the J gene TRBJ2-1; TRBD1 aligns across 7 bases. The CDR3 is 14 residues long. V was clipped by 2 bases and J by 9 bases; unmatched bases: 7. Looked up from germline, CDR1 is SGHNT and CDR2 is YENEEA. CDR3 bases: TGTGCCAGCAGCTTATCTGTCAGGGGGACTGAGCAGTTCTTC. Residues: CASSLSVRGTEQFF.

V gene TRBV7-2 combines with J gene TRBJ2-4; 9 bases line up with TRBD1. This CDR3 has 16 residues. V gave up 3 bases and J gave up 4 bases; unmatched junction bases: 7. Per germline, CDR1 SGHTA and CDR2 FQGNSA. DNA of the CDR3: TGTGCCAGCAGCTTCGGACAGGGGATGTTGAAAAACATTCAGTACTTC. Protein product: CASSFGQGMLKNIQYF. The whole variable domain, remainder taken from reference TRBV7-2 and TRBJ2-4, is GAGVSQSPSNKVTEKGKDVELRCDPISGHTALYWYRQSLGQGLEFLIYFQGNSAPDKSGLPSDRFSAERTGGSVSTLTIQRTQQEDSAVYLCASSFGQGMLKNIQYFGAGTRLSVL.

The count of this clone is one. This chain joins TRBV30 and TRBJ1-2; no firm D call. Trimming removed 0 bases at V and 7 bases at J, with 12 bases between. Germline CDR1 reads GTSNPN; CDR2 reads SVGIG (reference sequence). CDR3 length: 13 residues. The CDR3 protein is CAWSVDRAGGYTF. CDR3 DNA sequence: TGTGCCTGGAGTGTAGATAGGGCGGGTGGCTACACCTTC.

The genes are TRBV19 and TRBJ1-6; D unresolved. Germline V gene data show CDR1 as LNHDA and CDR2 as SQIVND (reference sequence). The V gene lost 4 bases and the J gene lost 6 bases, with 25 bases spanning the gap. CDR3 size: 19 residues. The CDR3 region is CASSKGVSRVFAGNSPLHF. CDR3 DNA: TGTGCCAGTAGTAAAGGTGTCAGCCGGGTGTTCGCCGGTAATTCACCCCTCCACTTT.

V and J are TRBV10-3 and TRBJ1-2; 7 bases are a match to TRBD1. The germline gives CDR1 ENHRY, CDR2 SYGVKD. The trim removed 6 bases at V and 8 bases at J, leaving 15 bases unmatched. This CDR3 region has 15 residues. CDR3 DNA sequence: TGTGCCATCAGAGCCGGGACAGCGACTTTCGAGGGCTACACCTTC. It codes for CAIRAGTATFEGYTF.

This clone was picked up one time. The CDR3 sequence: CASSYSQVNEQFF. The DNA for the CDR3 is TGTGCCAGCAGTTACTCGCAGGTCAATGAGCAGTTCTTC. The rearrangement links TRBV6-5 to TRBJ2-1; D gene unclear. From germline, CDR1 is MNHEY and CDR2 SVGAGI. Trimming took off 0 bases at V and 6 bases at J, with 6 bases between the two ends. The CDR3 runs to 13 residues.

The V and J genes are TRBV3-1 (or the pseudogene TRBV3-2) and TRBJ1-2; D is perhaps TRBD1 (5 bases). V lost 3 bases and J lost 2, with 10 bases in between. The germline V gene has CDR1 LGHDT and CDR2 YNNKEL (reference sequence). This CDR3 has 14 amino acids. The CDR3 DNA reads TGTGCCAGCAGCCAGGGGGAGGCGAACTATGGCTACACCTTC. The encoded protein is CASSQGEANYGYTF.

The chain links TRBV5-1 to TRBJ1-1; a possible D gene is TRBD1 (5 bases). This CDR3 region has 13 residues. Germline V CDR1 and CDR2: SGHRS, YFSETQ. V shed 6 bases and J shed 5 bases, with 14 bases lying between them. The DNA of the CDR3 is TGCGCCAGCACCCCGGCGGGGGGGACTGAAGCTTTCTTT. Translating gives CASTPAGGTEAFF. The full variable domain, completed using reference TRBV5-1 and TRBJ1-1, is KAGVTQTPRYLIKTRGQQVTLSCSPISGHRSVSWYQQTPGQGLQFLFEYFSETQRNKGNFPGRFSGRQFSNSRSEMNVSTLELGDSALYLCASTPAGGTEAFFGQGTRLTVV.

V gene TRBV15 combines with J gene TRBJ2-1, with D unresolved. V was pared by 8 bases and J by 0 bases, with 14 bases between. CDR3 size: 15 residues. CDR1 is LNHNV and CDR2 is YYDKDF in the germline V gene (reference sequence). The CDR3 reads CATFRNRSSYNEQFF. As DNA, the CDR3 is TGTGCCACCTTCCGGAACAGAAGCTCCTACAATGAGCAGTTCTTC.

J is TRBJ2-1 and V is TRBV30, with D perhaps matching TRBD2 (7 bases). The CDR3 sequence is 14 residues long. CDR1 and CDR2 (germline): GTSNPN, SVGIG (reference sequence). Trimming left V 1 base short and J 2 bases short, with 9 bases between. The CDR3 spells CAWSAGGTYNEQFF. The CDR3 coding sequence is TGTGCCTGGAGTGCGGGGGGCACCTACAATGAGCAGTTCTTC.

The chain has TRBV7-9 and TRBJ1-5; D not certain. CDR1 and CDR2 from the germline V gene are SEHNR and FQNEAQ (reference sequence). The V end was cut by 4 bases, the J end by 4 bases, with 5 bases between. The CDR3 contains 12 residues. CDR3 in DNA: TGTGCCAGCAGCTCCACTAATCAGCCCCAGCATTTT. It translates to CASSSTNQPQHF.

The rearrangement joins TRBV5-1 to TRBJ2-5; TRBD1 aligns across 12 bases. Germline CDR1 is SGHRS and CDR2 is YFSETQ. CDR3 length: 20 amino acids. V trimming: 0 bases; J trimming: 4 bases; junction bases outside the gene matches: 16. CDR3 nucleotide sequence: TGCGCCAGCAGCTTGGGGGGCCTCCGGGACAGGGGGCTGTCAGGAGAGACCCAGTACTTC. Residues: CASSLGGLRDRGLSGETQYF.

V and J are TRBV6-5 and TRBJ2-3, with a tentative D call TRBD2 (5 bases). V was trimmed by 4 bases and J by 5 bases, leaving 10 bases between them. The CDR3 is 13 amino acids. Germline values: CDR1 MNHEY, CDR2 SVGAGI. CDR3 DNA: TGTGCCAGCAGTTCCCTACTAGGAGATACGCAGTATTTT. Translation: CASSSLLGDTQYF.

This chain uses TRBV28 with TRBJ1-2, with D hard to call. Germline CDR1 and CDR2: MDHEN and SYDVKM. Trimming took 5 bases from V and 8 from J, leaving 21 bases between them. The CDR3 spans 15 residues. This chain's CDR3 is CASSTSPDLERGYTF. DNA for the CDR3: TGTGCCAGCAGTACCTCCCCGGACCTAGAGCGGGGCTACACCTTC.